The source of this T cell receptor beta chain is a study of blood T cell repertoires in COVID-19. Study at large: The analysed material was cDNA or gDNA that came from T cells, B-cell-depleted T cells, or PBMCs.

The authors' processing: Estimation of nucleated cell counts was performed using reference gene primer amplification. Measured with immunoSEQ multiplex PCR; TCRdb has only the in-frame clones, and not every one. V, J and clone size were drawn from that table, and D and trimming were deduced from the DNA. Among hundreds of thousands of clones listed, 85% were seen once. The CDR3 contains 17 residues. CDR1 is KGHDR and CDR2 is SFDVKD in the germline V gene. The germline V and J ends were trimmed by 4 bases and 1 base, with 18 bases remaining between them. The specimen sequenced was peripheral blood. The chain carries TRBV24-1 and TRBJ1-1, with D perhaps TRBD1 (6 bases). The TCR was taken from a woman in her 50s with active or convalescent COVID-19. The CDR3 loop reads CATSESIWTVRNTEAFF. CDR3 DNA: TGTGCCACCAGTGAGTCAATTTGGACAGTACGGAACACTGAAGCTTTCTTT.